This T cell receptor beta chain was obtained from a study of blood T cell repertoires in COVID-19. CDR3 length: 18 amino acids. Germline V CDR1 and CDR2: LGHDT, YNNKEL (reference sequence). Germline trimming cut 0 bases from V and 0 bases from J; bases unmatched to any gene: 7. The repertoire was sequenced with immunoSEQ multiplex PCR; TCRdb's copy has only in-frame clones and lacks some. In the table there are about 100,000 clones, about 90% of which are singletons. The TCR was taken from a human donor in a cohort sampled during active COVID-19. The chain joins TRBV3-1 (or the pseudogene TRBV3-2) to TRBJ2-1; 8 nucleotides align to TRBD1. The sample comprised peripheral blood. The CDR3 loop reads CASSQDAGQVSSYNEQFF. Written as DNA, the CDR3 is TGTGCCAGCAGCCAAGACGCGGGACAGGTGAGCTCCTACAATGAGCAGTTCTTC.